This T cell receptor (beta chain) originates from a study of T cell responses to AZD1222 COVID-19 vaccine. Study-wide findings and caveats: Repertoires were obtained solely post-peak T cell response. Spike-specific TCR breadth and depth went up after people got two AZD1222 doses.

Assay: immunoSEQ multiplex PCR; the TCRdb copy retains only in-frame clones and omits some. This table holds 100,000 to 150,000 clones, approximately 90% found once. As concerns this clone: Its target is not known.

CDR1 is MNHEY, CDR2 SVGAGI, per germline. J was trimmed by 4 bases and V by 5 bases; bases with no gene match: 3. This CDR3 spans 14 amino acids. Sequencing was performed on peripheral blood, taken 28 days after the second AZD1222 dose. This receptor was taken from an adult who received the AZD1222 COVID-19 vaccine. The V and J genes are TRBV6-5 and TRBJ2-5; 11 nucleotides align to TRBD1. The CDR3 DNA reads TGTGCCAGCAGTAGGACAGGGGGCCGAGAGACCCAGTACTTC. Translated: CASSRTGGRETQYF.